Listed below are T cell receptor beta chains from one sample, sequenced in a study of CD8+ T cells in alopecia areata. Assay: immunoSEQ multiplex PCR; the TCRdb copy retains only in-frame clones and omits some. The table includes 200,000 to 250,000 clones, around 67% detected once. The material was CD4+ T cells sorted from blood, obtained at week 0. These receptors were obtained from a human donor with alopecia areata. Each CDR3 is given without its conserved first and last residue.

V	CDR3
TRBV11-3	ASSTGAADTQY
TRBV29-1	SVGLAVLETQY
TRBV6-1	ASKTGHSTDTQY
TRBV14	ASSQGVETQY
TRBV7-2	ASSSARARAEKLF
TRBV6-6	ASSPGTGYTGELF
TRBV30	AWSLTQETQY
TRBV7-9	ASAKGGPYEQY
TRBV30	AWSVLNGYEQF
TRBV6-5	ASSYRGRGQPQH
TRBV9	ASSETSRDSPLH
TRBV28	ASSPRDRESYGYT
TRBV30	AWSPRRQLGSYEQY
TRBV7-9	ASRLDVSPRSPLH
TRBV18	ASSRDSTDTQY
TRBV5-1	ASSLFGAEGYGYT
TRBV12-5	ASASTGTVGETQY
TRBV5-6	ASSQQGTGNQPQH
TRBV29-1	SAVGLQETQY
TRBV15	ATSRDTAEAF
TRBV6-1	ASTRTGNTEAF
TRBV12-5	ASGPGQATSYNEQF
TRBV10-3	ATKGGQGLRETQY
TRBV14	ASSHRASTGELF
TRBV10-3	AISRGGDQETQY
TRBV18	ASSPEGQGSPLH
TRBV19	ASRYSNQPQH
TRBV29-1	SVFAVRDRRKNIQY
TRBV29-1	SVDPGRGFGELF
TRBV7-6	ASSEGLGTDTQY
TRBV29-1	SVPAIQETQY
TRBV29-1	SVQRPRDLGNTGELF
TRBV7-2	ASSPRTSGGDYEQY
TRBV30	AWVRTSGGYNEQF
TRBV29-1	SVAEGNTEAF
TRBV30	ACTGPGANVLT
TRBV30	AWEFKGSNTEAF
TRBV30	AWRRQETEAF
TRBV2	ASSDVGKETQY
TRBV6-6	ASSFPTTGLEQPQH
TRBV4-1	ASSRERDSRYEQY
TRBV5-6	ASGSPLTGAYEQY
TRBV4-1	ASSQVPGGTDTQY
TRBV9	ASSLGGWTDTQY
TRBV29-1	SVYSAGTQY
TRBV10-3	AISRQGDTEAF
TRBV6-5	ASRSTGNQPQH
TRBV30	AWKRGTGQPQH
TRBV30	AWSVGFLETQY
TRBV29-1	GGLSERETQY
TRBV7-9	ASSLGDREEFRSPLH
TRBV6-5	ASSIRQGGNEQY
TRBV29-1	SVRPPGDYGYT
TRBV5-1	ASSTGTDEKLF
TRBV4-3	ASSQAHGYEQY
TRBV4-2	ASSQEGEDNQPQH
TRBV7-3	ASSLGGGDSYNEQF
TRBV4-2	ASSRDGNEKLF
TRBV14	ASSPARGFNEQF
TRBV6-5	ASRAPSGGYNEQF